The 25 T cell receptor beta chains reported below all come from one sample, sequenced in a study of PD-1 blockade in classical Hodgkin lymphoma. Sequencing used immunoSEQ multiplex PCR; TCRdb keeps in-frame clones, though not all of them. The sample contains 17,000 or so clones, 87% of which appear only once. The time point is: newly diagnosed, previously untreated cHL patient sample. The specimen was peripheral blood mononuclear cells (PBMCs). Receptors originate from a human donor with classical Hodgkin lymphoma.

V and J are TRBV5-4 and TRBJ2-7; 11 bases fit TRBD1. The V and J ends lost 0 bases and 3 bases, in that order; junction bases with no gene match: 5. This CDR3 spans 16 amino acids. Germline lookup yields CDR1 SGHNT and CDR2 YYREEE (reference sequence). In DNA form, the CDR3 reads TGTGCCAGCAGCTTGGGGACAGGGGGCATAATCTACGAGCAGTACTTC. Its protein is CASSLGTGGIIYEQYF.

This clone has just one count. The chain links TRBV4-2 to TRBJ1-1; weak D call: TRBD1 (6 bases). Trimming took off 4 bases at V and 2 bases at J, with 8 bases between the two ends. The CDR3 has 13 residues. Germline V gene data show CDR1 as LGHNA and CDR2 as YNFKEQ. The CDR3 DNA reads as TGTGCCAGCAGCCTCAGGGGCAACACTGAAGCTTTCTTT. Translated, it gives CASSLRGNTEAFF.

This clone has more than one count but fewer than ten. The V call is TRBV18, the J call TRBJ1-1; D gene ambiguous. V lost 3 bases to trimming and J lost 4 bases, with 12 bases between them. The CDR3 loop spans 14 amino acids. Looked up from germline, CDR1 is KGHSH and CDR2 is LQKENI. Written as DNA, the CDR3 is TGTGCCAGCTCACCTGCCCGGGGATTCACTGAAGCTTTCTTT. It encodes CASSPARGFTEAFF. The whole variable domain, remainder taken from reference TRBV18 and TRBJ1-1, is NAGVMQNPRHLVRRRGQEARLRCSPMKGHSHVYWYRQLPEEGLKFMVYLQKENIIDESGMPKERFSAEFPKEGPSILRIQQVVRGDSAAYFCASSPARGFTEAFFGQGTRLTVV.

This chain links TRBV14 with TRBJ1-3; the D gene is possibly TRBD1 (5 bases). Germline values: CDR1 SGHDN, CDR2 FVKESK. V dropped 6 bases and J dropped 5 bases, with 20 bases sitting between them. This CDR3 comprises 16 residues. The CDR3 sequence: CASSLRAGLNRNTIYF. CDR3 nucleotides: TGTGCCAGCAGTCTCAGGGCAGGACTGAACCGAAACACCATATATTTT.

This sequence joins TRBV11-2 and TRBJ2-5, with 12 bases lining up with TRBD2. Trimming at V came to 7 bases and at J to 5 bases, leaving 17 bases not matched to a gene. The CDR3 covers 18 residues. Germline CDR1 SGHAT, CDR2 FQNNGV. CDR3 sequence (DNA): TGTGCCAGCAACCCCAGTATAAGAGCTAGCGGGAGGGTGGAGACCCAGTACTTC. Translated, it gives CASNPSIRASGRVETQYF. Full variable domain (outside the CDR3, taken from reference TRBV11-2 and TRBJ2-5): EAGVAQSPRYKIIEKRQSVAFWCNPISGHATLYWYQQILGQGPKLLIQFQNNGVVDDSQLPKDRFSAERLKGVDSTLKIQPAKLEDSAVYLCASNPSIRASGRVETQYFGPGTRLLVL.

V usage is TRBV9 and J usage is TRBJ2-3, with D unclear. The germline V gene encodes CDR1 SGDLS and CDR2 YYNGEE. V dropped 5 bases and J dropped 1 base, with 8 bases sitting between them. The CDR3 loop spans 13 amino acids. The CDR3 reads CASRDRGTDTQYF. The CDR3 DNA is TGTGCCAGCAGAGATCGGGGCACAGATACGCAGTATTTT.

Here the CDR3 reads CASSLSGGYGYTF. In nucleotides, the CDR3 is TGTGCCAGCAGCTTGTCAGGGGGATATGGCTACACCTTC. The rearrangement uses TRBV7-3 and TRBJ1-2, with 7 bases identical to TRBD1. The germline V gene encodes CDR1 SGHTA and CDR2 FQGTGA. CDR3 length equals 13 residues. Trimming removed 3 bases from V and 5 bases from J; junction bases left unmatched: 3.

The genes are TRBV5-4 and TRBJ1-2, with TRBD1 matching 9 bases. The CDR3 sequence is 18 residues long. Germline lookup yields CDR1 SGHNT and CDR2 YYREEE (reference sequence). V shed 0 bases, J shed 2 bases, and the junction held 11 bases outside the gene matches. CDR3 region: CASSLAGGQGRKNYGYTF. CDR3 nucleotides: TGTGCCAGCAGCTTGGCCGGGGGACAGGGTAGAAAAAACTATGGCTACACCTTC.

The J gene is TRBJ2-7, the V gene TRBV7-9; the D gene is possibly TRBD2 (5 bases). V was trimmed by 0 bases and J by 6 bases, leaving 12 bases between them. The CDR3 totals 14 residues. Germline-derived CDR1 and CDR2 are SEHNR and FQNEAQ (reference sequence). The CDR3 DNA follows: TGTGCCAGCAGCTTAGCTCGGGGTCTTAGCGAGCAGTACTTC. Encoded protein: CASSLARGLSEQYF.

The chain is built from TRBV28 and TRBJ2-3, with 14 nucleotides matching TRBD2. With V trimmed by 3 bases and J by 8 bases, 7 bases remained unmatched. The CDR3 contains 16 residues. The V gene's germline CDR1 is MDHEN and CDR2 SYDVKM. The CDR3 loop is CASSLGLAGVDGTQYF. Written as DNA, the CDR3 is TGTGCCAGCAGTTTGGGACTAGCGGGAGTTGACGGTACGCAGTATTTT.

The chain carries TRBV19 and TRBJ1-5; D is unresolved. Trimming shortened V by 1 base and J by 3 bases, and 4 bases separated the two germline ends. The CDR3 is 13 amino acids. From germline, CDR1 is LNHDA and CDR2 SQIVND (reference sequence). The CDR3 spells CASSIGYNQPQHF. Here the CDR3 DNA reads TGTGCCAGTAGTATAGGTTACAATCAGCCCCAGCATTTT.

The rearrangement links TRBV4-2 to TRBJ2-3; 13 positions agree with TRBD2. The junction had 6 bases not matched to a gene; V was cut back by 4 bases and J by 2 bases. Germline loops: CDR1 LGHNA, CDR2 YNFKEQ. The CDR3 totals 17 residues. The CDR3 DNA follows: TGTGCCAGCAGCCGCGGACTAGCGGGAGCCTCCACAGATACGCAGTATTTT. Protein: CASSRGLAGASTDTQYF.

The chain couples TRBV7-2 to TRBJ1-2; no clear D. CDR3 size: 15 residues. The germline gives CDR1 SGHTA, CDR2 FQGNSA. V was trimmed by 7 bases and J by 3 bases, leaving 18 bases between them. The CDR3 sequence: CASIDPNPIHYGYTF. As DNA, the CDR3 is TGTGCCAGCATCGACCCGAACCCCATACACTATGGCTACACCTTC.

This chain connects TRBV5-6 to TRBJ2-1, with unresolved D. From germline, CDR1 is SGHDT and CDR2 YYEEEE. This CDR3 is 14 amino acids long. Trimming stripped 0 bases from V and 2 bases from J, with 6 bases between. DNA for the CDR3: TGTGCCAGCAGCTTGGCTGGAACCTACAATGAGCAGTTCTTC. Translating it yields CASSLAGTYNEQFF.

The table lists this clone with a count of one. This sequence joins TRBV9 and TRBJ2-6; D may be TRBD2 (5 bases). Germline V CDR1 and CDR2: SGDLS, YYNGEE. Trimming shortened V by 4 bases and J by 1 base, and 12 bases separated the two germline ends. The CDR3 contains 16 residues. In DNA form, the CDR3 reads TGTGCCAGCAGCCCCCGGACTTTTTCTGGGGCCAACGTCCTGACTTTC. This gives the protein CASSPRTFSGANVLTF. The entire variable domain, with the rest obtained from reference TRBV9 and TRBJ2-6, is as follows: DSGVTQTPKHLITATGQRVTLRCSPRSGDLSVYWYQQSLDQGLQFLIQYYNGEERAKGNILERFSAQQFPDLHSELNLSSLELGDSALYFCASSPRTFSGANVLTFGAGSRLTVL.

The chain has TRBV27 and TRBJ2-7; a possible D gene is TRBD1 (6 bases). CDR3 length: 14 residues. The germline CDR1 and CDR2 sequences are MNHEY and SMNVEV (reference sequence). Trimming pared 3 bases from V and 0 bases from J, leaving 9 bases between. The CDR3 DNA reads as TGTGCCAGCAGTTTGGACAGAGTCTCCTACGAGCAGTACTTC. Translation gives CASSLDRVSYEQYF.

This clone was seen once. The rearrangement links TRBV2 to TRBJ1-1; TRBD1 might be the D (6 bases). The CDR3 totals 12 residues. The V end was cut by 7 bases, the J end by 5 bases, with 11 bases between. CDR1 SNHLY and CDR2 FYNNEI come from the germline V gene. CDR3 amino acids: CASTGERTEAFF. CDR3 DNA sequence: TGTGCCAGCACAGGGGAGAGGACTGAAGCTTTCTTT.

This chain joins TRBV27 and TRBJ1-6, with 12 bases lining up with TRBD1. V shed 1 base, J shed 7 bases, and the junction held 8 bases outside the gene matches. CDR1 and CDR2 from the germline V gene are MNHEY and SMNVEV (reference sequence). The CDR3 extends over 18 amino acids. This CDR3 reads CASSLFPGTGGRNSPLHF. CDR3 coding DNA: TGTGCCAGCAGTTTATTTCCCGGGACAGGGGGCCGAAATTCACCCCTCCACTTT.

V is TRBV7-9 and J is TRBJ2-5, with D possibly matching TRBD1 (8 bases). Germline-derived CDR1 and CDR2 are SEHNR and FQNEAQ (reference sequence). V lost 5 bases to trimming and J lost 4 bases, with 14 bases between them. The CDR3 is 14 residues long. In DNA form, the CDR3 reads TGTGCCAGCAGCACACAGGGGGGGGCAGAGACCCAGTACTTC. It yields the protein CASSTQGGAETQYF.

The rearrangement links TRBV7-3 to TRBJ1-1, with TRBD1 matching over 9 bases. V dropped 7 bases and J dropped 4; count of bases not matched to a gene: 10. This CDR3 is built from 15 residues. Germline lookup yields CDR1 SGHTA and CDR2 FQGTGA. CDR3 protein: CASTRTGGGITEAFF. In DNA form, the CDR3 reads TGTGCCAGCACTCGAACAGGGGGCGGGATCACTGAAGCTTTCTTT. The full variable domain, completed using reference TRBV7-3 and TRBJ1-1, is GAGVSQTPSNKVTEKGKYVELRCDPISGHTALYWYRQSLGQGPEFLIYFQGTGAADDSGLPNDRFFAVRPEGSVSTLKIQRTERGDSAVYLCASTRTGGGITEAFFGQGTRLTVV.

This chain connects TRBV4-2 to TRBJ2-4; D remains ambiguous. Trimming removed 0 bases at V and 4 bases at J, with 10 bases between. The CDR3 consists of 15 residues. Germline V gives CDR1 LGHNA, CDR2 YNFKEQ. This CDR3 is CASSQDFGDKNIQYF. The CDR3 nucleotides read TGTGCCAGCAGCCAAGATTTTGGAGATAAAAACATTCAGTACTTC.

The V call is TRBV30, the J call TRBJ1-6; D not resolved. Trimming left V 7 bases short and J 10 bases short, with 17 bases between. The CDR3 runs 13 residues. Per germline, CDR1 GTSNPN and CDR2 SVGIG (reference sequence). The chain's CDR3 is CASQIGRESPLHF. DNA for the CDR3: TGTGCCTCCCAGATCGGTCGGGAATCACCCCTCCACTTT. Complete variable domain (other parts from reference TRBV30 and TRBJ1-6): SQTIHQWPATLVQPVGSPLSLECTVEGTSNPNLYWYRQAAGRGLQLLFYSVGIGQISSEVPQNLSASRPQDRQFILSSKKLLLSDSGFYLCASQIGRESPLHFGNGTRLTVT.

This chain connects TRBV4-3 to TRBJ2-4, with 8 bases identical to TRBD1. CDR3 size: 14 residues. V lost 1 base, J lost 8 bases, and 4 bases stayed unmatched. Germline CDR1 is LGHNA and CDR2 is YSLEER. DNA for the CDR3: TGCGCCAGCAGCCAAGGGGGGACAGGTCACATTCAGTACTTC. Residues: CASSQGGTGHIQYF.

This chain links TRBV5-6 with TRBJ2-5; weak D call: TRBD2 (7 bases). Germline assignment: CDR1 SGHDT and CDR2 YYEEEE. The CDR3 covers 18 residues. The ends were cut back, 1 base at V and 2 bases at J, with 21 bases in the middle. The CDR3: CASSLSGGPGLGQETQYF. The CDR3 bases are TGTGCCAGCAGCTTGTCGGGGGGCCCTGGACTAGGGCAAGAGACCCAGTACTTC. The variable domain in full, completed from reference TRBV5-6 and TRBJ2-5, reads DAGVTQSPTHLIKTRGQQVTLRCSPKSGHDTVSWYQQALGQGPQFIFQYYEEEERQRGNFPDRFSGHQFPNYSSELNVNALLLGDSALYLCASSLSGGPGLGQETQYFGPGTRLLVL.

The chain has TRBV7-2 and TRBJ2-5; D is undetermined. Trimming took 3 bases from V and 2 from J, leaving 4 bases between them. In germline, CDR1 is SGHTA, CDR2 FQGNSA. The CDR3 is made up of 12 amino acids. The DNA of the CDR3 is TGTGCCAGCAGCTTGCGGCAAGAGACCCAGTACTTC. It translates to CASSLRQETQYF.